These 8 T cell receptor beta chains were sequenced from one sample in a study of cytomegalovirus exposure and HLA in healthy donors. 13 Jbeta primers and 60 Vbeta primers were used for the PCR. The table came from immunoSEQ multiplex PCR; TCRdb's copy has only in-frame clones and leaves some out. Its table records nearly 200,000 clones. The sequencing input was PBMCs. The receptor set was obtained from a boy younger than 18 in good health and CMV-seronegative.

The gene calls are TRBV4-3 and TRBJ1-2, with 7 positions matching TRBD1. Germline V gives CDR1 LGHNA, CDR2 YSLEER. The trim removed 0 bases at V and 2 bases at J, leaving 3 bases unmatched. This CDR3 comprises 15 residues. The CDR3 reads CASSQEGGHNYGYTF. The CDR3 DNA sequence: TGCGCCAGCAGCCAAGAAGGGGGCCACAACTATGGCTACACCTTC.

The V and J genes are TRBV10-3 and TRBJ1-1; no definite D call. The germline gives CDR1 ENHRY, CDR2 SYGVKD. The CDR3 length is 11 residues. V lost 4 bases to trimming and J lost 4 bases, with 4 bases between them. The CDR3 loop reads CAISGSTEAFF. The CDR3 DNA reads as TGTGCCATCAGTGGCAGCACTGAAGCTTTCTTT.

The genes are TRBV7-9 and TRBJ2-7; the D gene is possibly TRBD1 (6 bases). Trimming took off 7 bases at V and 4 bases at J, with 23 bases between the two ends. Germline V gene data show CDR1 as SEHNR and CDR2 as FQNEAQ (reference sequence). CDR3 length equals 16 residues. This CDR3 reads CASTATITGLTYEQYF. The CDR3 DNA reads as TGTGCCAGCACCGCAACTATAACAGGGCTTACTTACGAGCAGTACTTC.

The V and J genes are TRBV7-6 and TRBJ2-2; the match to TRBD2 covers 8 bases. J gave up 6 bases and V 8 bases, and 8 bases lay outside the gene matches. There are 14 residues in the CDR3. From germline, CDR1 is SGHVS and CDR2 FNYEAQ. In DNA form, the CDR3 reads TGTGCCAGCCAAGGCGGGGGGCTCTCCGGGGAGCTGTTTTTT. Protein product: CASQGGGLSGELFF.

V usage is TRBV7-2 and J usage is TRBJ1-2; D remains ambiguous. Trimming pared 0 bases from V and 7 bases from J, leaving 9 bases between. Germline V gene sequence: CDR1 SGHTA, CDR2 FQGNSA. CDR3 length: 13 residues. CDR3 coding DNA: TGTGCCAGCAGCTTAGCGGGGAGGACTGGCTACACCTTC. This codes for CASSLAGRTGYTF.

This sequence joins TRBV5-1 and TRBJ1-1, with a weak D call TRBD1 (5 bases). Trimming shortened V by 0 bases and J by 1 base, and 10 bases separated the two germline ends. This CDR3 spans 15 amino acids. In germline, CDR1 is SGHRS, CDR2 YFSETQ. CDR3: CASSLVGGRNTEAFF. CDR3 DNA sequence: TGCGCCAGCAGCTTGGTCGGGGGTAGGAACACTGAAGCTTTCTTT.

The CDR3 sequence: CASSQSGQGGSYEQYF. The CDR3 nucleotides are TGCGCCAGCAGCCAATCGGGACAGGGGGGGTCCTACGAGCAGTACTTC. The chain is built from TRBV4-1 and TRBJ2-7, with 11 bases aligning to TRBD1. This CDR3 spans 16 amino acids. With V trimmed by 2 bases and J by 1 base, 4 bases remained unmatched. CDR1 and CDR2 from the germline V gene are MGHRA and YSYEKL.

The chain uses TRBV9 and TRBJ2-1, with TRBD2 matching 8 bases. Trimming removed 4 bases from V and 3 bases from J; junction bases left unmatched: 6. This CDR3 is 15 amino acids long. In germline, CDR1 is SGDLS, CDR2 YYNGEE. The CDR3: CASSKSGGGYNEQFF. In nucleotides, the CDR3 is TGTGCCAGCAGCAAGAGCGGGGGCGGCTACAATGAGCAGTTCTTC.